One sample yielded the 12 T cell receptor beta chains listed below, sequenced in a study of T cells after yellow fever vaccination. In TCRdb, the 5' RACE reads were re-called with MiXCR into one record per CDR3 protein. Here the sample spans 450,000 to 550,000 distinct CDR3 sequences, around a fifth being singletons. Sample: PBMCs, taken about 21 days after the first yellow fever vaccination. Receptors originate from a man younger than 35 who received the YFV17D yellow fever vaccine.

This clonotype has at least ten counts. This rearrangement joins TRBV12-3 or TRBV12-4 to TRBJ2-7; D uncertain. Trimming left V 5 bases short and J 0 bases short, with 2 bases between. The CDR3 runs 11 residues. This chain's CDR3 is CASSVSYEQYF. The CDR3 coding sequence is TGTGCCAGCAGTGTCTCCTACGAGCAGTACTTC.

The chain uses TRBV7-9 and TRBJ2-3; 10 bases align to TRBD2. V lost 5 bases to trimming and J lost 6 bases; unmatched junction nucleotides: 5. This CDR3 is built from 14 residues. CDR1 is SEHNR, CDR2 FQNEAQ, per germline (reference sequence). This CDR3 is CASSARTSGDTQYF. The CDR3 coding sequence is TGTGCCAGCAGCGCTCGGACTAGCGGCGATACGCAGTATTTT.

This sequence joins TRBV7-3 and TRBJ2-1, with D possibly being TRBD2 (6 bases). The ends were cut back, 4 bases at V and 10 bases at J, with 17 bases in the middle. The CDR3 consists of 14 residues. Germline lookup yields CDR1 SGHTA and CDR2 FQGTGA. CDR3 in DNA: TGTGCCAGCAGCTCCCCGGGACTGCCTCAGGAGCAGTTCTTC. Protein product: CASSSPGLPQEQFF.

This CDR3 is CASRSTGGNQPQHF. The CDR3 DNA reads TGTGCCAGCAGAAGTACAGGGGGCAATCAGCCCCAGCATTTT. The rearrangement links TRBV7-2 to TRBJ1-5; 7 nucleotides match TRBD1. The ends lost 6 bases at V and 2 bases at J; junction bases unmatched: 4. Germline V gene lookup returns CDR1 SGHTA and CDR2 FQGNSA. CDR3 size: 14 residues.

This clonotype was seen more than once but under ten times. The chain has TRBV5-5 and TRBJ1-1; D is unresolved. CDR1 SGHKS and CDR2 YYEKEE come from the germline V gene (reference sequence). With 0 bases removed from V and 7 bases from J, the gap between germline ends came to 7 bases. This CDR3 is built from 12 residues. The DNA of the CDR3 is TGTGCCAGCAGCTTGGCCGGCGGTGAAGCTTTCTTT. It encodes CASSLAGGEAFF.

The chain employs TRBV7-8 and TRBJ2-3, with 8 bases lining up with TRBD2. There are 16 residues in the CDR3. J lost 2 bases, V lost 5 bases, and 9 bases had no gene match. Germline loops: CDR1 SGHVS, CDR2 FQNEAQ. CDR3 DNA sequence: TGTGCCAGCAGCATCGTACTAGCGGCCTCCACAGATACGCAGTATTTT. It codes for CASSIVLAASTDTQYF.

This clonotype was observed a few times. The chain carries TRBV5-1 and TRBJ2-5; no clear D gene. V was cut by 4 bases and J by 3 bases, with 13 bases left in between. Looked up from germline, CDR1 is SGHRS and CDR2 is YFSETQ. There are 14 residues in the CDR3. The CDR3 spells CASSPGRTEETQYF. The DNA of the CDR3 is TGCGCCAGCAGCCCCGGACGGACCGAAGAGACCCAGTACTTC.

This clonotype was seen at least ten times. V usage is TRBV6-4 and J usage is TRBJ2-2; no firm D call. Looked up from germline, CDR1 is MRHNA and CDR2 is SNTAGT. This CDR3 is built from 13 residues. V lost 4 bases and J lost 2, with 5 bases in between. CDR3 sequence (DNA): TGTGCCAGCAGTGGGGGTAACACCGGGGAGCTGTTTTTT. This encodes CASSGGNTGELFF.

This clonotype has only a few counts. The V gene is TRBV6-2 or TRBV6-3, the J gene TRBJ2-7, with 8 nucleotides matching TRBD2. The CDR3 consists of 14 residues. The germline gives CDR1 MNHEY, CDR2 SVGEGT. Trimming cost V 4 bases and J 2 bases; bases outside gene matches: 4. In nucleotides, the CDR3 is TGTGCCAGCAGTTCCCTAGCGGGTACCTACGAGCAGTACTTC. It encodes CASSSLAGTYEQYF.

The sample holds a few counts of this clonotype. The J gene is TRBJ1-4, the V gene TRBV7-9, with 9 bases matching TRBD1. V was clipped by 5 bases and J by 7 bases; unmatched bases: 8. The germline gives CDR1 SEHNR, CDR2 FQNEAQ (reference sequence). The CDR3 totals 15 residues. CDR3 protein: CASSPGQGVGEKLFF. The DNA of the CDR3 is TGTGCCAGCAGCCCGGGACAGGGCGTCGGTGAAAAACTGTTTTTT.

The chain has TRBV3-1 and TRBJ1-6; D uncertain. Germline V lookup: CDR1 LGHDT, CDR2 YNNKEL (reference sequence). Trimming left V 2 bases short and J 5 bases short, with 7 bases between. CDR3 length: 14 amino acids. CDR3 in amino acids: CASSQSGDNSPLHF. The CDR3 nucleotides read TGTGCCAGCAGCCAATCGGGAGATAATTCACCCCTCCACTTT.

The rearrangement uses TRBV3-1 and TRBJ2-7; 11 nucleotides line up with TRBD2. Germline CDR1 is LGHDT and CDR2 is YNNKEL (reference sequence). CDR3 size: 16 residues. J lost 2 bases, V lost 4 bases, and 7 bases had no gene match. This chain's CDR3 is CASSPASSGGTYEQYF. DNA for the CDR3: TGTGCCAGCAGCCCTGCCTCTAGCGGGGGGACCTACGAGCAGTACTTC.